This passage covers 5 T cell receptor beta chains from one sample sequenced in a study of T cells in Graves' hyperthyroidism and ophthalmopathy. The investigators amplified TCR beta CDR3 regions from RNA transcripts. RT-PCR in the first round (using the HTBI primer set) targeted the TCR CDR3. TCRdb re-called the multiplex PCR reads through MiXCR, storing one row per CDR3 protein. The sample consists of around 440,000 distinct CDR3 sequences, approximately 14% of them appearing once. Sequenced material: blood. The receptors shown here come from a woman between 18 and 29 years old with Graves' hyperthyroidism.

V gene TRBV3-1 combines with J gene TRBJ1-2; no clear D gene. Germline V gene data show CDR1 as LGHDT and CDR2 as YNNKEL (reference sequence). V lost 1 base to trimming and J lost 8 bases, with 11 bases between them. The CDR3 covers 13 residues. CDR3 nucleotides: TGTGCCAGCAGCCAAGTTATAACGTCCGGCTACACCTTC. Residues: CASSQVITSGYTF. The whole variable domain, remainder taken from reference TRBV3-1 and TRBJ1-2, is DTAVSQTPKYLVTQMGNDKSIKCEQNLGHDTMYWYKQDSKKFLKIMFSYNNKELIINETVPNRFSPKSPDKAHLNLHINSLELGDSAVYFCASSQVITSGYTFGSGTRLTVV.

The chain recombines TRBV9 with TRBJ2-3, with 9 bases identical to TRBD2. Germline-derived CDR1 and CDR2 are SGDLS and YYNGEE. The trim removed 4 bases at V and 0 bases at J, leaving 3 bases unmatched. The CDR3 is 15 residues long. The DNA for the CDR3 is TGTGCCAGCAGCACTAGCGGGTCTAGCACAGATACGCAGTATTTT. Translation gives CASSTSGSSTDTQYF.

This clonotype was observed many times. The rearrangement links TRBV11-3 to TRBJ2-2, with a possible D match to TRBD1 (6 bases). The germline CDR1 and CDR2 sequences are SGHNT and YENEEA. The V and J ends lost 5 bases and 7 bases respectively, with 11 bases between them. CDR3 length: 13 amino acids. The CDR3 DNA reads as TGTGCCAGCAGCCCCCAGGGGAGCGGGGAGCTGTTTTTT. This gives the protein CASSPQGSGELFF. Based on the CDR3 plus reference TRBV11-3 and TRBJ2-2, the full variable domain is EAGVVQSPRYKIIEKKQPVAFWCNPISGHNTLYWYLQNLGQGPELLIRYENEEAVDDSQLPKDRFSAERLKGVDSTLKIQPAELGDSAVYLCASSPQGSGELFFGEGSRLTVL.

The chain combines TRBV6-2 or TRBV6-3 with TRBJ1-6; no clear D gene. V lost 0 bases and J 4 bases, leaving 13 bases between the germline ends. Germline-derived CDR1 and CDR2 are MNHEY and SVGEGT. There are 17 residues in the CDR3. The CDR3 region is CASSYSRAVGYNSPLHF. CDR3 DNA sequence: TGTGCCAGCAGTTACTCGAGGGCGGTGGGGTATAATTCACCCCTCCACTTT.

This clonotype has a handful of counts. Written as DNA, the CDR3 is TGTGCCAGTAGTTACCTAGGGGGAACGAACACCGGGGAGCTGTTTTTT. Protein: CASSYLGGTNTGELFF. The J gene is TRBJ2-2, the V gene TRBV19, with D perhaps matching TRBD1 (6 bases). Germline lookup yields CDR1 LNHDA and CDR2 SQIVND (reference sequence). There are 16 residues in the CDR3. Trimming shortened V by 5 bases and J by 0 bases, and 13 bases separated the two germline ends.